Below, one TCR beta chain is given with its context. Produced via immunoSEQ multiplex PCR; TCRdb's table is partial and in-frame only. The table has some 57,000 clones, approximately 85% seen once; the top ten hold 20% to 25%. This sample is drawn from a study of blood T cell repertoires in COVID-19. The wider study: Sites across the United States, Italy and Spain contributed samples from acute and convalescent COVID-19.

Trimming removed 2 bases at V and 7 bases at J, with 8 bases between. The CDR3 has 12 amino acids. Germline values: CDR1 LGHDT, CDR2 YNNKEL (reference sequence). The V call is TRBV3-1 (or the pseudogene TRBV3-2), the J call TRBJ1-1, with unresolved D. The source material was peripheral blood. This clonotype originated in a woman of 80 years or more with acute or convalescent COVID-19. CDR3 nucleotides: TGTGCCAGCAGCCAATCGACAATTGAAGCTTTCTTT. Translated: CASSQSTIEAFF.